One T cell receptor beta chain is described in this entry. Its antigen is currently unknown. Assay: immunoSEQ multiplex PCR; the TCRdb copy retains only in-frame clones and omits some. The sample records over 350,000 clones, about nine tenths being singletons. This sample is drawn from a study of Ad26.COV2.S vaccination and SARS-CoV-2 variants. Findings and limits, study-wide: Vaccine recipients posted higher spike-specific TCR breadth than their placebo counterparts. Reported post-vaccination CD8+ and CD4+ T cell responses to spike showed substantial breadth.

Noted treatment: roughly 20 received Ad26.COV2.S at low or high dose, single or two shots; a few received placebo; per-sample allocation not given. Samples came from day 63 after the first vaccine or placebo injection. A Boston donor was an adult aged 18-55 years. An Ad26 vector expressing Wuhan-strain SARS-CoV-2 spike constituted the vaccine. Trimming pared 4 bases from V and 2 bases from J, leaving 11 bases between. The CDR3 has 14 residues. Germline V CDR1 and CDR2: WNHNN, SYGVQD (reference sequence). The TCR was taken from a person aged 18-65 years who received the Ad26.COV2.S COVID-19 vaccine or a placebo. The sample consisted of peripheral blood, taken in a trial of Ad26.COV2.S vaccine versus placebo. The chain uses TRBV10-1 and TRBJ2-5; D remains ambiguous. This chain's CDR3 is CASSADPWQETQYF. CDR3 DNA: TGCGCCAGCAGTGCGGACCCCTGGCAAGAGACCCAGTACTTC.